The 32 T cell receptor beta chains reported below all come from one sample, sequenced in a study of T cells expressing NK-cell markers (dated by TCRdb to 2020 to 2022). Libraries were built with 5' RACE. Sequencing took place on an Illumina HiSeq 2000. After the reads were reprocessed by TCRdb, one entry was made per CDR3 protein sequence, with no DNA. The sample has some 450,000 distinct CDR3 sequences on record. About 7.3% of the sample comes from the top ten. Sequenced: blood T cells: a sorted CD56 or NKG2C T cell subset, CD4+ or CD8+ T cells, or bulk PBMC T cells (not recorded which). Receptors were obtained from a woman between 18 and 70 years old in good health.

This sequence joins TRBV6-1 and TRBJ2-2; with no DNA, the TCRdb D assignment of TRBD1 cannot be verified. The CDR3 totals 16 residues. The germline CDR1 and CDR2 sequences are MNHNS and SASEGT. CDR3 amino acids: CASRSGGTANTGELFF.

The chain uses TRBV6-5 and TRBJ2-7; checking the TCRdb D call of TRBD2 is not possible without DNA. From germline, CDR1 is MNHEY and CDR2 SVGAGI. The CDR3 sequence is 15 residues long. CDR3 in amino acids: CASSYSSGSFHEQYF.

This rearrangement joins TRBV20-1 to TRBJ2-1; TCRdb designates TRBD2, a call that cannot be tested without DNA. This CDR3 comprises 13 residues. The germline gives CDR1 DFQATT, CDR2 SNEGSKA (reference sequence). CDR3 sequence reads: CSARLAGSLGQFF.

The chain combines TRBV21-1 with TRBJ2-2. TRBV21-1 is an annotated pseudogene. This CDR3 region has 16 residues. The CDR3 spells CASSKVLVSNTGELFF.

Here the CDR3 reads CASSQRSMGGEKLFF. The chain combines TRBV3-1 with TRBJ1-4. The CDR3 extends over 15 amino acids. Germline CDR1 reads LGHDT; CDR2 reads YNNKEL (reference sequence).

The genes are TRBV7-9 and TRBJ2-6; absent DNA, TCRdb's TRBD1 call cannot be checked. The CDR3 spans 19 residues. Germline V gene data show CDR1 as SEHNR and CDR2 as FQNEAQ (reference sequence). The CDR3 spells CASSLHLRDRASGANVLTF.

V is TRBV7-2 and J is TRBJ1-5; there is no DNA to check the TCRdb D call of TRBD1. CDR3 size: 16 residues. The germline V gene has CDR1 SGHTA and CDR2 FQGNSA. The CDR3 is CASSTPGANSNQPQHF.

The chain joins TRBV20-1 to TRBJ2-5; TCRdb calls TRBD1, which cannot be checked without DNA. The V gene's germline CDR1 is DFQATT and CDR2 SNEGSKA (reference sequence). The CDR3 runs to 16 residues. The CDR3 reads CSARDKRGTDQETQYF.

This chain connects TRBV11-2 to TRBJ2-6. The CDR3 contains 15 residues. From germline, CDR1 is SGHAT and CDR2 FQNNGV. The CDR3 is CASSVQLSGANVLTF.

The chain recombines TRBV20-1 with TRBJ2-1; the D gene TCRdb calls, TRBD1, cannot be checked with no DNA. The CDR3 length is 14 residues. Looked up from germline, CDR1 is DFQATT and CDR2 is SNEGSKA (reference sequence). CDR3 amino acids: CSAREGGSYNEQFF.

The CDR3 spells CASSYGQPTYGQPQHF. The chain is built from TRBV6-5 and TRBJ1-5. The CDR3 is 16 residues long. The germline V gene has CDR1 MNHEY and CDR2 SVGAGI.

This chain connects TRBV12-3 or TRBV12-4 to TRBJ1-1. The CDR3 loop spans 13 amino acids. CDR3 amino acids: CASNQDTNTEAFF.

Here the CDR3 reads CASSAQGQGPTEAFF. This sequence joins TRBV9 and TRBJ1-1; the TCRdb D gene call, TRBD1, has no DNA to confirm it. The CDR3 loop spans 15 amino acids. CDR1 and CDR2 from the germline V gene are SGDLS and YYNGEE. Based on the CDR3 plus reference TRBV9 and TRBJ1-1, the full variable domain is DSGVTQTPKHLITATGQRVTLRCSPRSGDLSVYWYQQSLDQGLQFLIQYYNGEERAKGNILERFSAQQFPDLHSELNLSSLELGDSALYFCASSAQGQGPTEAFFGQGTRLTVV.

The chain combines TRBV11-2 with TRBJ2-3; TCRdb selects TRBD2, and the lack of DNA leaves this call unchecked. This CDR3 region has 18 residues. Germline values: CDR1 SGHAT, CDR2 FQNNGV. CDR3 amino acids: CASSFRAIGTSGLRTQYF. Combining the CDR3 with reference TRBV11-2 and TRBJ2-3 gives the whole variable domain EAGVAQSPRYKIIEKRQSVAFWCNPISGHATLYWYQQILGQGPKLLIQFQNNGVVDDSQLPKDRFSAERLKGVDSTLKIQPAKLEDSAVYLCASSFRAIGTSGLRTQYFGPGTRLTVL.

The chain carries TRBV3-1 and TRBJ2-3. Germline CDR1 and CDR2: LGHDT and YNNKEL (reference sequence). The CDR3 runs 13 residues. The CDR3 spells CASSQLATDTQYF.

The V call is TRBV11-3, the J call TRBJ2-3; TCRdb calls TRBD1, which cannot be checked without DNA. CDR1 is SGHNT and CDR2 is YENEEA in the germline V gene. The CDR3 sequence is 15 residues long. The CDR3 spells CASSLGGAKGDTQYF.

The genes are TRBV7-9 and TRBJ1-1; TCRdb names TRBD1, which stays unverified in the absence of DNA. The CDR3 contains 15 residues. Germline V lookup: CDR1 SEHNR, CDR2 FQNEAQ (reference sequence). CDR3 sequence: CASSPVGARGTEAFF.

The V gene is TRBV6-5, the J gene TRBJ2-2. The CDR3 runs to 14 residues. Germline assignment: CDR1 MNHEY and CDR2 SVGAGI. CDR3 sequence: CASSYGWDTGELFF.

CDR3 amino acids: CASSQEVIGNPTPGYTF. V usage is TRBV4-1 and J usage is TRBJ1-2. CDR1 is MGHRA and CDR2 is YSYEKL in the germline V gene. This CDR3 is 17 amino acids long.

The rearrangement links TRBV24-1 to TRBJ2-1; TCRdb proposes TRBD2, but this gene call is untestable without DNA. The CDR3 sequence is 14 residues long. Germline V gene lookup returns CDR1 KGHDR and CDR2 SFDVKD. The CDR3 sequence is CATSGWEAYNEQFF.

V usage is TRBV4-3 and J usage is TRBJ2-1; as DNA is missing, the TRBD2 call by TCRdb cannot be tested. CDR3 length: 19 amino acids. Germline CDR1 reads LGHNA; CDR2 reads YSLEER. The chain's CDR3 is CASSQDLGLRGLIGDEQFF.

This chain joins TRBV12-3 or TRBV12-4 and TRBJ2-1; TCRdb selects TRBD2, and the lack of DNA leaves this call unchecked. CDR3 length equals 17 residues. CDR3 amino acids: CASSNTPGLASPDEQFF.

The genes are TRBV7-3 and TRBJ2-1; TCRdb selects TRBD1, and the lack of DNA leaves this call unchecked. The CDR3 has 13 residues. Germline CDR1 is SGHTA and CDR2 is FQGTGA. The CDR3 sequence: CASSTYRGDEQFF.

The chain's CDR3 is CSARGWGTETQYF. V gene TRBV20-1 combines with J gene TRBJ2-5; TCRdb's D call, TRBD1, is unchecked because there is no DNA. Germline V lookup: CDR1 DFQATT, CDR2 SNEGSKA (reference sequence). This CDR3 is built from 13 residues.

The chain has TRBV5-6 and TRBJ2-7; checking the TCRdb D call of TRBD1 is not possible without DNA. This CDR3 region has 16 residues. Looked up from germline, CDR1 is SGHDT and CDR2 is YYEEEE. This chain's CDR3 is CASSLWGFESSYEQYF.

The chain recombines TRBV3-1 with TRBJ1-4; TCRdb selects TRBD1, and the lack of DNA leaves this call unchecked. Germline V CDR1 and CDR2: LGHDT, YNNKEL (reference sequence). CDR3 size: 14 residues. The CDR3: CASSHRGTDEKLFF. Full variable domain (remainder filled in from reference TRBV3-1 and TRBJ1-4): DTAVSQTPKYLVTQMGNDKSIKCEQNLGHDTMYWYKQDSKKFLKIMFSYNNKELIINETVPNRFSPKSPDKAHLNLHINSLELGDSAVYFCASSHRGTDEKLFFGSGTQLSVL.

This chain joins TRBV30 and TRBJ1-1. The length of the CDR3 is 13 residues. CDR1 is GTSNPN, CDR2 SVGIG, per germline (reference sequence). CDR3: CAWSVSLNTEAFF.

V usage is TRBV6-1 and J usage is TRBJ1-1; TCRdb selects TRBD1, and the lack of DNA leaves this call unchecked. The CDR3 is made up of 15 amino acids. In germline, CDR1 is MNHNS, CDR2 SASEGT. This chain's CDR3 is CASSANRAINTEAFF.

The gene calls are TRBV5-1 and TRBJ2-2; lacking DNA, the TRBD1 call made by TCRdb goes unchecked. CDR1 and CDR2 from the germline V gene are SGHRS and YFSETQ. The CDR3 is 16 residues long. CDR3 region: CASSSFGTANTGELFF. Looking up the rest from reference TRBV5-1 and TRBJ2-2 gives the full variable domain: KAGVTQTPRYLIKTRGQQVTLSCSPISGHRSVSWYQQTPGQGLQFLFEYFSETQRNKGNFPGRFSGRQFSNSRSEMNVSTLELGDSALYLCASSSFGTANTGELFFGEGSRLTVL.

The J gene is TRBJ1-1, the V gene TRBV10-3. The CDR3 consists of 11 residues. CDR1 is ENHRY and CDR2 is SYGVKD in the germline V gene. This CDR3 reads CAIQMNTEAFF.

The V gene is TRBV27, the J gene TRBJ2-1; TCRdb proposes TRBD1, but this gene call is untestable without DNA. The CDR3 sequence is 16 residues long. CDR1 and CDR2 from the germline V gene are MNHEY and SMNVEV (reference sequence). The CDR3 is CASSPAGAGSFYEQFF.

The chain links TRBV19 to TRBJ2-5; TCRdb selects TRBD2, and the lack of DNA leaves this call unchecked. CDR3 length: 16 amino acids. Germline V CDR1 and CDR2: LNHDA, SQIVND (reference sequence). CDR3 residues: CASSLELAGGWETQYF.